This T cell receptor beta chain was obtained from a study of beta chain features in type 1 diabetes. Study-level findings and limits: Junctions at VDJ sites from type 1 diabetes patients had fewer insertions and more deletions. When Type 1 diabetes patients were examined, their TCRB CDR3s proved moderately but significantly shorter in all four CD4+ subsets.

The table lists this clone with a few counts. Antigen unknown. The V gene's germline CDR1 is SGHRS and CDR2 YFSETQ. CDR3 length: 15 amino acids. V lost 3 bases and J lost 1; bases outside the gene matches: 5. The isolated RNA, all of it, was reverse transcribed, so expressed TCRB transcripts were what got sequenced. Reads from naive, central memory and regulatory T cell samples averaged approximately 3.7 million. Method: immunoSEQ multiplex PCR; TCRdb's copy keeps in-frame clones and lacks some. The sample consists of 250,000 to 300,000 clones, about 13% of them appearing once. Per donor, one heparinised blood draw averaged roughly 110 mL.

This chain joins TRBV5-1 and TRBJ2-3, with 7 bases lining up with TRBD2. The clonotype comes from a man aged 25-45 years with type 1 diabetes. Sequences were obtained from naive CD4+ T cells from blood. Here the CDR3 reads CASSWTGGRTDTQYF. The CDR3 nucleotides are TGCGCCAGCAGCTGGACGGGAGGCCGCACAGATACGCAGTATTTT.